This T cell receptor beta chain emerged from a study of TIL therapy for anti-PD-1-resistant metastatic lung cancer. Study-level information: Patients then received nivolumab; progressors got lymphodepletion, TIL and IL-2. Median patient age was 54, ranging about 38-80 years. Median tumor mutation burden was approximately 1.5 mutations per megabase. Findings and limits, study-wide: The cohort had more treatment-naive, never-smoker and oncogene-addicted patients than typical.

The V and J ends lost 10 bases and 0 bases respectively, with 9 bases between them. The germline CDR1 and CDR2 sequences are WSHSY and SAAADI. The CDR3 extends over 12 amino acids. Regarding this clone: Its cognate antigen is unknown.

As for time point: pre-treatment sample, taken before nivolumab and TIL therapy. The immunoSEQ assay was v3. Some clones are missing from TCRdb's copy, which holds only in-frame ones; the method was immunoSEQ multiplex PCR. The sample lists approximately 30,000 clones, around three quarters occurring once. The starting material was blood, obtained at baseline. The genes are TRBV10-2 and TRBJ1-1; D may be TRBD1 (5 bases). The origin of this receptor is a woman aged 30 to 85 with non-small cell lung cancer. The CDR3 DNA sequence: TGCGCCAAAGACAGACTGAACACTGAAGCTTTCTTT. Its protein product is CAKDRLNTEAFF.